This T cell receptor (beta chain) stems from a study of cytomegalovirus exposure and HLA in healthy donors. Broader study findings: Cytomegalovirus association was listed for around 180 TCR beta chains. The classifier reportedly diagnosed cytomegalovirus status with high specificity and sensitivity. V- and J-gene trimming in TCR beta was tied to a missense DCLRE1C variant by an analysis performed later.

This PCR relied on a set of 60 Vbeta primers and 13 Jbeta primers. TCRdb's table, derived via immunoSEQ multiplex PCR, lists solely in-frame clones and lacks some. Seen here are some 120,000 clones, around 8.5% observed once, and the top ten hold 4.5% to 5.5%. The table lists this clone with a few counts. Its target is not known. The sample has other DNA sequences that encode this CDR3 too. The TCR comes from a man aged 35 to 55 in good health and CMV-seronegative. Sequencing was performed on PBMCs.

This CDR3 is CASSRDFSTDTQYF. The DNA for the CDR3 is TGTGCCAGCAGCAGGGACTTTAGCACAGATACGCAGTATTTT. The chain employs TRBV7-2 and TRBJ2-3; maybe TRBD2 (6 bases). This CDR3 region has 14 residues. Germline V gene sequence: CDR1 SGHTA, CDR2 FQGNSA. The germline V and J ends were trimmed by 5 bases and 0 bases, with 9 bases remaining between them. Looking up the rest from reference TRBV7-2 and TRBJ2-3 gives the full variable domain: GAGVSQSPSNKVTEKGKDVELRCDPISGHTALYWYRQSLGQGLEFLIYFQGNSAPDKSGLPSDRFSAERTGGSVSTLTIQRTQQEDSAVYLCASSRDFSTDTQYFGPGTRLTVL.